This is a list of T cell receptor beta chains from one sample in a study of post-analysis software for immune sequencing data. MiXCR, run by TCRdb on the PCR reads, gives a single entry per CDR3 protein. The data show 800,000 to 950,000 distinct CDR3 sequences, approximately 53% seen once. The sample was blood. The receptors shown here come from a girl between 10 and 17 years old with multiple sclerosis. CDR3s include the opening cysteine and the closing phenylalanine or tryptophan. The D gene is left open where the match is weak. Expanded clones get a size class; other rows say once, few or many, or leave the size out.

TRBJ2-5	14	TRBV7-9	few	-	CASSLAGEEETQYF	TGTGCCAGCAGCTTAGCAGGGGAGGAAGAGACCCAGTACTTC
TRBJ1-1	17	TRBV6-1	-	TRBD1	CASSAAGQGSSRAEAFF	TGTGCCAGCAGCGCCGCGGGACAGGGGAGTTCTCGCGCTGAAGCTTTCTTT
TRBJ2-5	16	TRBV11-2	-	TRBD2	CASSLDRLAGGETQYF	TGTGCCAGCAGCTTAGATCGACTAGCGGGAGGAGAGACCCAGTACTTC
TRBJ2-1	16	TRBV3-1	-	-	CASSQSGRGVGNEQFF	TGTGCCAGCAGCCAATCGGGGCGGGGAGTGGGGAATGAGCAGTTCTTC
TRBJ2-7	14	TRBV20-1	few	-	CSALHDRRSYEQYF	TGCAGTGCTCTCCATGACAGGCGCTCCTACGAGCAGTACTTC
TRBJ2-5	13	TRBV29-1	-	TRBD2	CSGRLAGGVTQYF	TGCAGCGGACGACTAGCGGGAGGAGTAACCCAGTACTTC
TRBJ1-1	13	TRBV7-2	-	-	CASGVEGSAEAFF	TGTGCCAGCGGGGTAGAGGGGTCTGCTGAAGCTTTCTTT
TRBJ2-7	14	TRBV25-1	-	TRBD1	CASSGRGQGYEQYF	TGTGCCAGCAGTGGCCGCGGACAGGGGTACGAGCAGTACTTC
TRBJ2-7	12	TRBV7-6	-	-	CASSRNGYEQYF	TGTGCCAGCAGTCGGAACGGCTACGAGCAGTACTTC
TRBJ2-1	16	TRBV3-1	-	TRBD2	CASSPFLAGGSNEQFF	TGTGCCAGCAGCCCGTTCTTAGCGGGAGGGAGCAATGAGCAGTTCTTC
TRBJ2-7	16	TRBV4-2	few	TRBD1	CASSPRDSESSYEQYF	TGTGCCAGCAGCCCCCGGGACAGCGAGAGCTCCTACGAGCAGTACTTC
TRBJ2-6	15	TRBV20-1	many	-	CSAREGSSGANVLTF	TGCAGTGCTAGAGAGGGCAGCTCTGGGGCCAACGTCCTGACTTTC
TRBJ2-7	15	TRBV3-1	-	-	CASSPRLAPFYEQYF	TGTGCCAGCAGCCCACGACTGGCGCCGTTCTACGAGCAGTACTTC
TRBJ1-5	15	TRBV12-3/TRBV12-4	-	TRBD1	CASRSDRVSNQPQHF	TGTGCCAGCAGATCCGACAGGGTTAGCAATCAGCCCCAGCATTTT
TRBJ2-5	12	TRBV29-1	few	-	CSAGTFKETQYF	TGCAGCGCTGGGACATTCAAAGAGACCCAGTACTTC
TRBJ2-1	14	TRBV5-1	-	-	CASSLAGRVNEQFF	TGCGCCAGCAGCTTGGCCGGCAGGGTCAATGAGCAGTTCTTC
TRBJ2-7	13	TRBV2	few	-	CASSEAFPYEQYF	TGTGCCAGCAGTGAAGCATTCCCCTACGAGCAGTACTTC
TRBJ2-7	13	TRBV12-3/TRBV12-4	few	-	CASSLGHIYEQYF	TGTGCCAGCAGCCTGGGACACATCTACGAGCAGTACTTC
TRBJ2-4	14	TRBV20-1	-	TRBD2	CSARGLAGTDIQYF	TGCAGTGCTCGGGGACTAGCGGGAACGGACATTCAGTACTTC
TRBJ2-2	16	TRBV10-3	-	TRBD2	CAIRRTSGNSGGELFF	TGTGCCATCAGGAGGACTAGCGGGAATAGTGGCGGGGAGCTGTTTTTT
TRBJ1-2	15	TRBV7-9	-	-	CASSPSLRTEDGYTF	TGTGCCAGCAGCCCCTCCCTTCGGACGGAGGATGGCTACACCTTC
TRBJ2-1	12	TRBV7-2	-	-	CASSPQGYEQFF	TGTGCCAGCAGCCCACAGGGCTATGAGCAGTTCTTC
TRBJ2-3	14	TRBV7-2	few	-	CASVPGLSTDTQYF	TGTGCCAGTGTCCCGGGGCTGAGCACAGATACGCAGTATTTT
TRBJ2-7	14	TRBV7-2	-	-	CASSARQESYEQYF	TGTGCCAGCAGCGCGAGACAGGAGTCCTACGAGCAGTACTTC
TRBJ2-3	16	TRBV5-1	-	TRBD1	CASSSGTATSTDTQYF	TGCGCCAGCAGCTCGGGGACAGCGACTAGCACAGATACGCAGTATTTT
TRBJ2-3	16	TRBV20-1	-	-	CSARVRPSERTDTQYF	TGCAGTGCTAGAGTCCGACCCTCCGAGAGGACAGATACGCAGTATTTT
TRBJ2-3	14	TRBV20-1	-	TRBD2	CSTSRSGRADTQYF	TGCAGTACTAGTCGGTCGGGGAGGGCAGATACGCAGTATTTT
TRBJ2-7	14	TRBV5-1	-	-	CASRPYLVRDEQYF	TGCGCCAGCAGACCCTATTTAGTAAGGGACGAGCAGTACTTC
TRBJ2-1	16	TRBV3-1	-	-	CASSLRAGSLYNEQFF	TGTGCCAGCAGCCTAAGGGCGGGGAGTTTATACAATGAGCAGTTCTTC
TRBJ2-5	14	TRBV5-1	-	TRBD2	CASRSAGTSETQYF	TGCGCCAGCAGGTCTGCCGGGACTAGCGAGACCCAGTACTTC
TRBJ2-3	15	TRBV5-5	-	-	CASSLSGGVTDTQYF	TGTGCCAGCAGCTTAAGCGGCGGGGTCACAGATACGCAGTATTTT
TRBJ1-4	16	TRBV14	-	-	CASSQVASARNEKLFF	TGTGCCAGCAGCCAAGTAGCGTCGGCACGCAATGAAAAACTGTTTTTT